This is a list of T cell receptor beta chains from one sample in a study of early T cells in non-severe SARS-CoV-2 infection. TCRdb redid the calling of the 5' RACE reads with MiXCR, one entry per CDR3 protein. The table lists some 67,000 distinct CDR3 sequences, roughly an eighth of them singletons. The sample comprised whole blood. These receptors all come from an adult who was a healthcare worker with PCR-confirmed SARS-CoV-2 infection or an uninfected control (not recorded which). Each CDR3 is given with its conserved first and last residue. The D gene is left open where the match is weak. A clone size is listed for some rows: how often the clone was seen (once, few, many), or a class if it is expanded.

clone_size	v_call	d_call	j_call	cdr3_aa	cdr3_nt
few	TRBV9	TRBD1	TRBJ2-1	CASSVVQGDRNEQFF	TGTGCCAGCAGCGTAGTACAGGGGGACCGCAATGAGCAGTTCTTC
many	TRBV5-6	.	TRBJ1-1	CASSPLGGYTEAFF	TGTGCCAGCAGCCCCCTAGGGGGATATACTGAAGCTTTCTTT
.	TRBV4-3	.	TRBJ2-3	CASSQDLTGYSTDTQYF	TGCGCCAGCAGCCAAGATCTCACCGGTTATAGCACAGATACGCAGTATTTT
few	TRBV5-1	TRBD1	TRBJ2-7	CASTESGTGGEQYF	TGCGCCAGCACCGAGTCCGGGACAGGGGGAGAGCAGTACTTC
few	TRBV12-3/TRBV12-4	.	TRBJ2-3	CASSFSGSTDTQYF	TGTGCCAGCAGTTTTTCTGGCAGCACAGATACGCAGTATTTT
few	TRBV6-5	.	TRBJ2-3	CASSFGAPFTDTQYF	TGTGCCAGCAGTTTTGGAGCGCCCTTCACAGATACGCAGTATTTT
few	TRBV7-9	.	TRBJ2-1	CATKGATYNEQFF	TGTGCCACCAAAGGTGCTACGTACAATGAGCAGTTCTTC
few	TRBV20-1	.	TRBJ1-2	CSARDGNRPTGNYGYTF	TGCAGTGCTAGAGATGGGAACAGACCGACCGGTAACTATGGCTACACCTTC
few	TRBV29-1	.	TRBJ2-1	CSVGWTISYNEQFF	TGCAGCGTGGGCTGGACCATCTCCTACAATGAGCAGTTCTTC
few	TRBV29-1	.	TRBJ1-2	CSGLVPNGYTF	TGCAGCGGCCTAGTACCAAATGGCTACACCTTC
.	TRBV5-5	TRBD2	TRBJ2-3	CASSPGASGSTDTQYF	TGTGCCAGCAGCCCCGGGGCTAGCGGCAGCACAGATACGCAGTATTTT
.	TRBV28	.	TRBJ2-1	CASSGGPATHEQFF	TGTGCCAGCAGTGGGGGACCGGCCACCCATGAGCAGTTCTTC
many	TRBV7-8	.	TRBJ1-3	CASSSARGTGNTIYF	TGTGCCAGCAGTTCGGCCCGGGGTACTGGAAACACCATATATTTT
many	TRBV27	.	TRBJ1-6	CASSFRGEGSPLHF	TGTGCCAGCAGTTTTAGGGGCGAGGGTTCACCCCTCCACTTT
many	TRBV30	TRBD1	TRBJ2-7	CAWDRGPQYEQYF	TGTGCCTGGGACAGGGGTCCTCAATACGAGCAGTACTTC
few	TRBV30	TRBD2	TRBJ2-5	CAWSVWGGQETQYF	TGTGCCTGGAGTGTATGGGGGGGCCAAGAGACCCAGTACTTC
few	TRBV11-2	TRBD2	TRBJ2-7	CASSQGLAGIHEQYF	TGTGCCAGCAGCCAGGGACTAGCGGGTATCCACGAGCAGTACTTC
few	TRBV29-1	.	TRBJ1-6	CSEKPSPNSPLHF	TGCAGCGAAAAGCCCAGCCCGAATTCACCCCTCCACTTT
.	TRBV7-9	TRBD1	TRBJ2-2	CASIAPTPGTGITGELFF	TGTGCCAGCATCGCTCCAACCCCCGGGACAGGGATCACCGGGGAGCTGTTTTTT
.	TRBV20-1	.	TRBJ1-3	CSAKRSSGNTIYF	TGCAGTGCTAAAAGGAGCTCTGGAAACACCATATATTTT
.	TRBV12-5	TRBD1	TRBJ1-1	CASGLATTGKAFF	TGTGCTAGTGGTTTGGCAACGACAGGGAAGGCTTTCTTT
.	TRBV7-9	TRBD2	TRBJ2-7	CASSPLAGSYEQYF	TGTGCCAGCAGCCCACTAGCGGGGTCGTACGAGCAGTACTTC
few	TRBV29-1	.	TRBJ1-4	CSVGTLLGEKLFF	TGCAGCGTTGGGACCCTTCTTGGAGAAAAACTGTTTTTT
few	TRBV18	.	TRBJ2-6	CASSPRPSSGANVLTF	TGTGCCAGCTCACCGCGGCCTAGCTCTGGGGCCAACGTCCTGACTTTC
few	TRBV6-1	.	TRBJ1-2	CASTPLPGTTYGYTF	TGTGCCAGCACTCCGCTCCCCGGGACAACCTATGGCTACACCTTC
many	TRBV4-1	.	TRBJ1-2	CASSQTGDGYGYTF	TGCGCCAGCAGCCAAACCGGGGACGGCTATGGCTACACCTTC
many	TRBV5-1	TRBD1	TRBJ2-1	CASKPGTDNEQFF	TGCGCCAGCAAACCCGGGACAGACAATGAGCAGTTCTTC
.	TRBV7-2	TRBD2	TRBJ2-1	CASATSGDNEQFF	TGTGCCAGCGCCACTAGCGGGGACAATGAGCAGTTCTTC
many	TRBV11-2	.	TRBJ2-1	CASSLGMTLSYNEQFF	TGTGCCAGCAGCTTAGGTATGACGTTAAGCTACAATGAGCAGTTCTTC
few	TRBV28	.	TRBJ1-4	CASSPWEGNPNEKLFF	TGTGCCAGCAGTCCCTGGGAGGGAAACCCTAATGAAAAACTGTTTTTT
.	TRBV3-1	.	TRBJ2-7	CASSQEDSYEQYF	TGTGCCAGCAGCCAAGAGGACAGCTACGAGCAGTACTTC
many	TRBV7-3	.	TRBJ2-2	CASTSLGNTGELFF	TGTGCCAGCACCTCTCTGGGGAACACCGGGGAGCTGTTTTTT
.	TRBV30	TRBD1	TRBJ1-6	CAWQKRDSDFGPLHF	TGTGCCTGGCAAAAGAGGGACAGTGACTTTGGTCCCCTCCACTTT
.	TRBV20-1	.	TRBJ2-1	CSARRTAYNEQFF	TGCAGTGCTAGACGGACAGCCTACAATGAGCAGTTCTTC
.	TRBV7-2	.	TRBJ2-3	CASSSRPTTPHDTQYF	TGTGCCAGCAGCTCAAGGCCCACCACGCCACATGATACGCAGTATTTT
.	TRBV28	.	TRBJ1-1	CASSLEGLNTEAFF	TGTGCCAGCAGTTTAGAGGGCTTGAACACTGAAGCTTTCTTT
few	TRBV10-2	.	TRBJ2-3	CASSEWITDTQYF	TGCGCCAGCAGTGAATGGATCACAGATACGCAGTATTTT
.	TRBV7-2	.	TRBJ1-3	CASSWDIFGNTIYF	TGTGCCAGCAGCTGGGACATTTTTGGAAACACCATATATTTT
.	TRBV18	.	TRBJ1-5	CASSRGDNQPQHF	TGTGCCAGCTCACGGGGGGACAATCAGCCCCAGCATTTT
.	TRBV4-3	TRBD2	TRBJ2-7	CASSQGGHDEQYF	TGCGCCAGCAGCCAGGGAGGGCACGACGAGCAGTACTTC
many	TRBV28	.	TRBJ2-7	CASTPPPGRRYEQYF	TGTGCCAGCACTCCTCCCCCAGGACGCCGCTACGAGCAGTACTTC
.	TRBV18	.	TRBJ1-6	CASSPSGADNSPLHF	TGTGCCAGCTCACCATCAGGGGCAGATAATTCACCCCTCCACTTT
.	TRBV4-2	.	TRBJ2-1	CASSQDPLGRSSYNEQFF	TGTGCCAGCAGCCAAGATCCCCTGGGACGCAGCTCCTACAATGAGCAGTTCTTC
.	TRBV3-1	TRBD1	TRBJ2-3	CASSQEGTAQDTDTQYF	TGTGCCAGCAGCCAAGAGGGGACAGCACAAGACACAGATACGCAGTATTTT
few	TRBV7-2	.	TRBJ1-4	CASSLGGGTTNEKLFF	TGTGCCAGCAGCTTAGGGGGCGGGACCACTAATGAAAAACTGTTTTTT